This TCR beta chain derives from a study of PD-1 blockade in mismatch repair-deficient tumors (TCRdb year 2017). With regard to the full study: The trial enrolled more than 85 consecutive patients with more than ten mismatch repair-deficient cancer types between late 2013 and September 2016, all previously treated and progressing. Tumor-associated T cell clones were tracked in the peripheral blood of patients responding to PD-1 blockade by deep sequencing of TCR CDR3 regions.

Mismatch repair deficiency was established in every enrolled patient by polymerase chain reaction or immunohistochemistry. TCR sequencing was performed for a few patients who responded to pembrolizumab therapy. Pembrolizumab PD-1 blockade was prospectively tested in advanced mismatch repair-deficient cancers, regardless of tissue of origin, in the phase II trial. Peripheral blood T cell samples were gathered serially, both before PD-1 blockade started and at multiple time points afterward. Blood sampling times were reported as weeks after the first pembrolizumab dose. Library prep was done by the immunoSEQ multiplex PCR assay. The immuneACCESS repertoire file appears here via TCRdb, limited to in-frame rearrangements. These files lack a portion of the clones; in checked studies, under half of the deficit traces to unresolved V genes, and the cause of the others is not known. For this sample there are some 120,000 clones; 85% to 90% appear just once. The ten largest clones capture roughly 12% of the sample.

Trimmed from V: 1 base; trimmed from J: 5 bases; junction bases lacking a gene match: 19. Reading from cysteine to phenylalanine, the CDR3 counts 20 amino acids. CDR3 DNA only is kept here, 60 bases in frame from base 1. For CDR1 and CDR2, the germline V gene lists MDHEN and SYDVKM. The full study reports these points: After pembrolizumab, tumor-resident clones, which were often undetectable in blood before treatment, expanded rapidly and then contracted, generally ahead of radiologic responses.

Regarding this clone: Its specific antigen is unknown. There are no base qualities to consult, and no much larger clone falls within one base.

The receptor's source is an adult with mismatch repair-deficient cancer. Specimen: peripheral blood, collected 44 weeks after starting pembrolizumab. The sequence links TRBV28 to TRBJ2-2, and 7 bases in between align with TRBD2. For the CDR3, the sequence is CASSLSIGEDAGERTGELFF. The nucleotide sequence reads as follows: TGTGCCAGCAGTTTATCTATTGGGGAGGATGCGGGAGAGAGGACCGGGGAGCTGTTTTTT. Reference TRBV28 and TRBJ2-2 proteins supply the regions before and after the CDR3; the full variable domain is: DVKVTQSSRYLVKRTGEKVFLECVQDMDHENMFWYRQDPGLGLRLIYFSYDVKMKEKGDIPEGYSVSREKKERFSLILESASTNQTSMYLCASSLSIGEDAGERTGELFFGEGSRLTVL.